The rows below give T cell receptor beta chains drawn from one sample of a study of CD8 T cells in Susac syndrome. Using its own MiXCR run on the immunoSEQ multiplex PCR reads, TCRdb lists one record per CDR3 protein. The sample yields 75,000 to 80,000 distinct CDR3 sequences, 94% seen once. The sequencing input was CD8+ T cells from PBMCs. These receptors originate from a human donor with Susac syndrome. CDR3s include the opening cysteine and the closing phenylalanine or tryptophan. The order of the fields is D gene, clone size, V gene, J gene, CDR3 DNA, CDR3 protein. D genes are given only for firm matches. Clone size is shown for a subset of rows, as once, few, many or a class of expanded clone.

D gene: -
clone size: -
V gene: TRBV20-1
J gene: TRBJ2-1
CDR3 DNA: TGCAGTGCTTGTCCCCTCAATGAGCAGTTCTTC
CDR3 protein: CSACPLNEQFF

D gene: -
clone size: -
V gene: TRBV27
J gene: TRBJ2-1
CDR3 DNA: TGTGCCAGCAGTTTAGGGGGAGCCCAATCTGAGCAGTTCTTC
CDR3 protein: CASSLGGAQSEQFF

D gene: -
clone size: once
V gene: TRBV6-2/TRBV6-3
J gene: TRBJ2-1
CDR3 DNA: TGTGCCAGCAGTTTAGTGTCGGGGGTCTGGGAGCAGTTCTTC
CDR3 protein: CASSLVSGVWEQFF

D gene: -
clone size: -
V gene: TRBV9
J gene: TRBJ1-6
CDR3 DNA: TGTGCCAGCAGCAGTCTCTTCAGACCAACTCAGGGGTCACCCCTCCATTTT
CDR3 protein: CASSSLFRPTQGSPLHF

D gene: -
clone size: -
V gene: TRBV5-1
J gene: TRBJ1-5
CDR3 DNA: TGCGCCAGCAGCTCAACTCCGGGAGGCAATCAGCCCCAGCATTTT
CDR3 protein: CASSSTPGGNQPQHF

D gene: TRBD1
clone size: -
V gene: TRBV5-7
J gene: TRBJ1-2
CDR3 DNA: TGTGCCAGCAGCTCGGACAGGACTTACTATGGCTACACCTTC
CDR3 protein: CASSSDRTYYGYTF

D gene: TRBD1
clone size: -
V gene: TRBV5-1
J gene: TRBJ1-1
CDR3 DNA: TGCGCCAGCCGGACAGGGGGCGTCACTGAAGCTTTCTTT
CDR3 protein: CASRTGGVTEAFF

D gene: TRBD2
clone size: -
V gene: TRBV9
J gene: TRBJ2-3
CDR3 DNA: TGTGCCAGCACCCCTCTCCATAGCGGGGGGGGAAGCACAGATACGCAGTATTTT
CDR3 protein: CASTPLHSGGGSTDTQYF

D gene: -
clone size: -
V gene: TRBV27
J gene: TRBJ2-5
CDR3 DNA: TGTGCCAGCAGTTCAAGGGCTGAGACCCAGTACTTC
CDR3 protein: CASSSRAETQYF

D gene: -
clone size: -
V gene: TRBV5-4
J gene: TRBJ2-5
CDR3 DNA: TGTGCCAGCACTGCCAGGGGCCAAGAGACCCAGTACTTC
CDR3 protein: CASTARGQETQYF

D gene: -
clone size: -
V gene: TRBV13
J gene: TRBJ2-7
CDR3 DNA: TGTGCCAGCAGCTTATATCTTTCGGGCGAGCAGTACTTC
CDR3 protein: CASSLYLSGEQYF

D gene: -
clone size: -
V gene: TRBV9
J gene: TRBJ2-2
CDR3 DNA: TGTGCCAGCAGCGTAAAACCGAACACCGGGGAGCTGTTTTTT
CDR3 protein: CASSVKPNTGELFF

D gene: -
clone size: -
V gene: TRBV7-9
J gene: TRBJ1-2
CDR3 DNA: TGTGCCAGCAGCTTAGGGTTAGAAGGCTACACCTTC
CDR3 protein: CASSLGLEGYTF

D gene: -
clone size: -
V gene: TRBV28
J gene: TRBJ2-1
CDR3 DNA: TGTGCCAGCAGTTTCATAGGGCCTAATGAGCAGTTCTTC
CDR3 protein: CASSFIGPNEQFF

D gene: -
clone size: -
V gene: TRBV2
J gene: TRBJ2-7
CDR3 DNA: TGTGCCACCGTAGATGGGACTGAGGTCTACGAGCAGTACTTC
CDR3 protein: CATVDGTEVYEQYF

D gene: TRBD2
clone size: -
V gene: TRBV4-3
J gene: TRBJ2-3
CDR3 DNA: TGCGCCAGCAGCCAAGACGTAGCGGGGCGCACAGATACGCAGTATTTT
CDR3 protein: CASSQDVAGRTDTQYF

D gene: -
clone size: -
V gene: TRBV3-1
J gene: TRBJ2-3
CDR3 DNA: TGTGCCAGCAGCCAAGTAGTACAGACCACAGATACGCAGTATTTT
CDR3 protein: CASSQVVQTTDTQYF

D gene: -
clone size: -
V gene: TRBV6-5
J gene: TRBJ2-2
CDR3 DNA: TGTGCCAGCAGTTACGGTAGCGCCACCGGGGAGCTGTTTTTT
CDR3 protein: CASSYGSATGELFF

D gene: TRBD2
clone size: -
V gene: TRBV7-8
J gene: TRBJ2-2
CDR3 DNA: TGTGCCAGCAGCTTTAGGGGACTAGCGCTCACCGGGGAGCTGTTTTTT
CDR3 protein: CASSFRGLALTGELFF

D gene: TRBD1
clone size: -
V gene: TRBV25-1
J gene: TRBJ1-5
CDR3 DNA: TGTGCCAGCTCCGGGACAGGGGGGAATTATAGCAATCAGCCCCAGCATTTT
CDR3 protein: CASSGTGGNYSNQPQHF

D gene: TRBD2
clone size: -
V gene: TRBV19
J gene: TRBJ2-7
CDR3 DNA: TGTGCCAGTACCTATCCTAGCGGGCGGTACGAGCAGTACTTC
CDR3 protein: CASTYPSGRYEQYF

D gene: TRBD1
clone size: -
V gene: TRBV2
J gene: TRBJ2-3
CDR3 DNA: TGTGCCAGCAGCGAGACAGGGGGCAGGACAGATACGCAGTATTTT
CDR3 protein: CASSETGGRTDTQYF

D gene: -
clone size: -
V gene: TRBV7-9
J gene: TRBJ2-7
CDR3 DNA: TGTGCCAGCAGTTTCGGACTGTACGAGCAGTACTTC
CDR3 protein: CASSFGLYEQYF

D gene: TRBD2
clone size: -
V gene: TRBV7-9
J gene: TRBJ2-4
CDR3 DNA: TGTGCCAGCACACCTTATCCCGGGACTAGCGGGGGAGATCAGTACTTC
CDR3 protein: CASTPYPGTSGGDQYF

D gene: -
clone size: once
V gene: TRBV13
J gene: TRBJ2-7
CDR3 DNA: TGTGCCAGCAGCCCCGAGACAGGGAGGGGATACGAGCAGTACTTC
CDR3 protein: CASSPETGRGYEQYF

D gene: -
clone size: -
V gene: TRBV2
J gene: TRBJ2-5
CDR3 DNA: TGTGCCAGCAGACAGGGAGAGACCCAGTACTTC
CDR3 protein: CASRQGETQYF

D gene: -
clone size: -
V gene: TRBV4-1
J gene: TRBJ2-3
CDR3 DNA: TGCGCCAGCAGCCAAGATGAACAGGCCACGGAGTATTTT
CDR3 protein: CASSQDEQATEYF

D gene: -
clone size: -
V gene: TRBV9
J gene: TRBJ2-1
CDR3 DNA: TGTGCCAGCAGCGTAGATAGGTATGAGCAGTTCTTC
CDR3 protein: CASSVDRYEQFF

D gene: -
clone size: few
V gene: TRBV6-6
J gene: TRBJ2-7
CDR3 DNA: TGTGCCAGCAGTTCTACGTCCCTTACGGGGGAGCAGTACTTC
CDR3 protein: CASSSTSLTGEQYF

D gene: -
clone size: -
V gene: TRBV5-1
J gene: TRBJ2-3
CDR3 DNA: TGCGCCAGCAGCTTTCAGGATACGCAGTATTTT
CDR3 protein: CASSFQDTQYF

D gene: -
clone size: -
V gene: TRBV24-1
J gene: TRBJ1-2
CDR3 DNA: TGTGCCACCAGTGATTTTCGGCTTACCTATGGCTACACCTTC
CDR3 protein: CATSDFRLTYGYTF

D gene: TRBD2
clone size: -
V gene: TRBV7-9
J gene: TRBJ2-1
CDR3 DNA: TGTGCCAGCAGCGCGGGACTAGCGGGGTCCAATGAGCAGTTCTTC
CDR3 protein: CASSAGLAGSNEQFF

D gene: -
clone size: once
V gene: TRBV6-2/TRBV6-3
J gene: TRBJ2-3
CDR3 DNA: TGTGCCAGCAGCCCCCGGAGGAATACGCAGTATTTT
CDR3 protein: CASSPRRNTQYF

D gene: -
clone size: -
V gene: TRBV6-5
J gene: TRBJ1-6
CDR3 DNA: TGTGCCAGCAGTTACGGCCAGGGTAGCACCTATAATTCACCCCTCCACTTT
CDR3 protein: CASSYGQGSTYNSPLHF

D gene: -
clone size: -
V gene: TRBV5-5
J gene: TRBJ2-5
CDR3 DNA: TGTGCCAGCAGCCGACGGTCCAAATCGTACCAAGAGACCCAGTACTTC
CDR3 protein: CASSRRSKSYQETQYF